This T cell receptor beta chain was sequenced for a study of spatial heterogeneity in lung cancer. CDR1 MNHEY and CDR2 SVGEGT come from the germline V gene. The CDR3 totals 12 residues. V was cut by 6 bases and J by 3 bases, with 7 bases left in between. On this clonotype itself: The antigen remains unidentified.

Time point here: sample taken at primary tumor resection. No cells were sorted before sequencing. The whole RNA sequenced was extracted from tumor, nontumor lung or frozen PBMC. In the library, each TCR cDNA molecule bore its own unique molecular identifier. MiXCR, run by TCRdb on the 5' RACE reads, gives a single entry per CDR3 protein. The table has tens of thousands of distinct CDR3 sequences, approximately 12% seen once. The study, taken as a whole, reports: More often at tumor resection than at routine follow-up, ubiquitous expanded tumor TCRs were detected in the blood.

Sequenced material: PBMCs, taken at surgery. The source is a male donor with early-stage non-small cell lung cancer. This rearrangement joins TRBV6-2 or TRBV6-3 to TRBJ2-3; D not resolved. CDR3 in DNA: TGTGCCAGCAGCCCCCGGACAGATACGCAGTATTTT. Translation: CASSPRTDTQYF.